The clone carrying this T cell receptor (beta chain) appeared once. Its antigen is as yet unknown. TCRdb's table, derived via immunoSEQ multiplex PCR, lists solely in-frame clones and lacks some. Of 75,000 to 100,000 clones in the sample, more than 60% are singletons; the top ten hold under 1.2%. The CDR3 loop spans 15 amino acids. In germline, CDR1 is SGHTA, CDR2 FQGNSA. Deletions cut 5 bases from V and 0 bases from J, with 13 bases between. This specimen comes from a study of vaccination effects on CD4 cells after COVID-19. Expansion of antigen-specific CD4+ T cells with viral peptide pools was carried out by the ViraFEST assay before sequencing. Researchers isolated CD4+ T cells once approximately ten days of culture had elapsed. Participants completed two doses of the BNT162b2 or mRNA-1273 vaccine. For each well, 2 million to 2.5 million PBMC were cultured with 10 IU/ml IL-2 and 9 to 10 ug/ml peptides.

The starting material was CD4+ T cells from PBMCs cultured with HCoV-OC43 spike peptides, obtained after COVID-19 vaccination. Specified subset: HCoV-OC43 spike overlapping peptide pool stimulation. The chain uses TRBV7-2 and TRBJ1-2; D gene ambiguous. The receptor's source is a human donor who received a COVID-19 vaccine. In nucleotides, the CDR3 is TGTGCCAGCAGCGTGGACGGGCTAGCTAACTATGGCTACACCTTC. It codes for CASSVDGLANYGYTF.